This T cell receptor (beta chain) was identified during a study of blood T cell repertoires in COVID-19. This clone was detected once. Study processing details: Scientists estimated how many nucleated cells there were by amplifying reference gene primers. Assay: immunoSEQ multiplex PCR; the TCRdb copy retains only in-frame clones and omits some. V and J calls and clone size are as listed in that table; D and trimming were resolved from the DNA. The data contain roughly 48,000 clones, more than 70% of them seen just once; the ten biggest clones take up approximately 15%. The sequenced sample consisted of peripheral blood. The sequence was obtained from a human donor in a cohort sampled during active COVID-19.

CDR3 sequence (DNA): TGCGCCAGCAGCCAAGGGACTAGCGGGGGGAGTTGGGCCAACGTCCTGACTTTC. Its protein product is CASSQGTSGGSWANVLTF. The chain couples TRBV4-1 to TRBJ2-6; TRBD2 agrees at 14 bases. V shed 1 base and J 5 bases; nucleotides not matched to a gene: 4. The CDR3 spans 18 residues. CDR1 and CDR2 (germline): MGHRA, YSYEKL.